Listed below are T cell receptor beta chains from one sample, sequenced in a study of cytomegalovirus exposure and HLA in healthy donors. Sequenced by immunoSEQ multiplex PCR; TCRdb stores in-frame clones only, minus some. Of some 100,000 clones listed, nearly 70% are singletons. Sequences were obtained from PBMCs. The receptors were sampled from a woman aged 65 to 85 in good health and CMV-seropositive. The CDR3 runs from the conserved cysteine through the conserved F or W. A D gene is named only where the DNA matches it firmly. A clone size is listed for some rows: how often the clone was seen (once, few, many), or a class if it is expanded.

j_call	clone_size	v_call	d_call	cdr3_aa	cdr3_nt
TRBJ2-3	.	TRBV6-5	TRBD2	CASSQTSGGDYTQYF	TGTGCCAGCAGCCAAACTAGCGGGGGGGACTATACGCAGTATTTT
TRBJ1-6	once	TRBV19	TRBD1	CASSPGQASYNSPLHF	TGTGCCAGTAGCCCGGGACAGGCCTCCTATAATTCACCCCTCCACTTT
TRBJ2-3	.	TRBV2	TRBD2	CASSEARGGQDTQYF	TGTGCCAGCAGTGAAGCCCGGGGGGGCCAAGATACGCAGTATTTT
TRBJ2-2	few	TRBV19	.	CASRNSGTGELFF	TGTGCCAGTAGGAACTCGGGCACCGGGGAGCTGTTTTTT
TRBJ1-6	.	TRBV19	TRBD1	CASSMLLGTGPQGSPLHF	TGTGCCAGTAGTATGCTCCTCGGGACAGGCCCCCAGGGATCACCCCTCCACTTT
TRBJ1-5	.	TRBV19	.	CASIGQYYSNQPQHF	TGTGCCAGCATCGGACAGTACTATAGCAATCAGCCCCAGCATTTT
TRBJ1-1	.	TRBV10-3	.	CAINGGENTEAFF	TGTGCCATCAATGGAGGGGAGAACACTGAAGCTTTCTTT
TRBJ1-1	.	TRBV10-1	.	CASSRTTSEAFF	TGCGCCAGCAGTAGGACAACCTCTGAAGCTTTCTTT
TRBJ1-1	.	TRBV30	.	CAWQWTERLEAFF	TGTGCCTGGCAGTGGACAGAACGGCTTGAAGCTTTCTTT
TRBJ2-2	.	TRBV2	.	CASSEQQTGELFF	TGTGCCAGCAGTGAACAACAGACCGGGGAGCTGTTTTTT
TRBJ2-3	.	TRBV5-1	.	CASRSGGTSTDTQYF	TGCGCCAGCAGATCCGGCGGTACTAGCACAGATACGCAGTATTTT